Below, one T cell receptor beta chain is given with its context. Its antigen is not identified. These data originate in a study of T-cell reconstitution after alpha-beta-depleted transplantation in children. This CDR3 is built from 13 residues. CDR1 SGHRS and CDR2 YFSETQ come from the germline V gene. Trimming pared 3 bases from V and 4 bases from J, leaving 7 bases between. Study-level findings and limits: TCRbeta diversity was high at day 60 in some patients (a result of surviving recipient T cells and thymic progenitors).

The library targeted TCRbeta and was prepared with unique molecular identifiers. TCRdb analysed the PCR reads with MiXCR anew, one entry per CDR3 protein. The data show a few hundred thousand distinct CDR3 sequences, 27% seen once. The chain joins TRBV5-1 to TRBJ2-2; D is uncertain. This sequence was found in a boy under two years old with Wiskott-Aldrich syndrome, due to receive a stem cell transplant. Sequences were derived from PBMCs, sampled before TCRalphabeta/CD19-depleted stem cell transplant. CDR3 bases: TGCGCCAGCAGCTACTACAGCACCGGGGAGCTGTTTTTT. Its translation: CASSYYSTGELFF. The full variable domain, rest sourced from reference TRBV5-1 and TRBJ2-2, is KAGVTQTPRYLIKTRGQQVTLSCSPISGHRSVSWYQQTPGQGLQFLFEYFSETQRNKGNFPGRFSGRQFSNSRSEMNVSTLELGDSALYLCASSYYSTGELFFGEGSRLTVL.